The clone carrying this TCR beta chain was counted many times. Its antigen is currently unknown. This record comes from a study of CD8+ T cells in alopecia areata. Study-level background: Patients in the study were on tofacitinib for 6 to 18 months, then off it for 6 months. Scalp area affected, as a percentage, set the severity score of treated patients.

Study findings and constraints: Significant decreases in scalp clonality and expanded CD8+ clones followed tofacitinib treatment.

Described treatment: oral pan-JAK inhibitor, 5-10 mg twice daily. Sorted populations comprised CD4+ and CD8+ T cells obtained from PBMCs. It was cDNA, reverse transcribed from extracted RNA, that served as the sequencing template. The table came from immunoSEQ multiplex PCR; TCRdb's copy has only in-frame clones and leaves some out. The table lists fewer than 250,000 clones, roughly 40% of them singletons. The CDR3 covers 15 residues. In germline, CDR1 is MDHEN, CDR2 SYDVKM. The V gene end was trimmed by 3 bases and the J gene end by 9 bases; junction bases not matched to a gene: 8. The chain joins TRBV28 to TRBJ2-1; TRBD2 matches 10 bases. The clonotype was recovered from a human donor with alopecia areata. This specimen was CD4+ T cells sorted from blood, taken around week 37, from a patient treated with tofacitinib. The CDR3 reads CASSLPLAGVTEQFF. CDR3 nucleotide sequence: TGTGCCAGCAGTTTGCCCCTAGCGGGAGTGACTGAGCAGTTCTTC.